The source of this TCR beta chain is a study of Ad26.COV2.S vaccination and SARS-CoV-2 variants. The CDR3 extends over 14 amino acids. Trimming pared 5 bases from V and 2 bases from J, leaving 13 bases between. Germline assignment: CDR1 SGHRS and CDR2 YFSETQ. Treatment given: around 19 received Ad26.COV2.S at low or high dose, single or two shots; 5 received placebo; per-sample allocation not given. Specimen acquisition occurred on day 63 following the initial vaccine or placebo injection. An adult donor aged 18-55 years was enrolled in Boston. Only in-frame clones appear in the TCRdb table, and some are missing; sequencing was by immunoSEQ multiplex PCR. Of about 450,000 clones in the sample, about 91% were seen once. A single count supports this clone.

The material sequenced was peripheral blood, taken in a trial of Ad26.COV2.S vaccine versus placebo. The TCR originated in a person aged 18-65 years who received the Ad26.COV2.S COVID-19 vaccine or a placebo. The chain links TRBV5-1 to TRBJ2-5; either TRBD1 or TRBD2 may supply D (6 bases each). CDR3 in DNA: TGCGCCAGCAGTCCGGGGGCATCTCAAGAGACCCAGTACTTC. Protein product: CASSPGASQETQYF. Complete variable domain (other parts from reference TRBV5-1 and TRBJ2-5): KAGVTQTPRYLIKTRGQQVTLSCSPISGHRSVSWYQQTPGQGLQFLFEYFSETQRNKGNFPGRFSGRQFSNSRSEMNVSTLELGDSALYLCASSPGASQETQYFGPGTRLLVL.